A selection of T cell receptor beta chains follows, all from one sample in a study of technical replicates of blood from a handful of donors. TCRdb keeps only in-frame clones here, not all; method: immunoSEQ multiplex PCR. The sample comprises 80,000 to 95,000 clones, approximately 94% of which are singletons, and roughly 0.22% rests with the top ten. The specimen was T cells isolated from PBMCs. These receptor sequences come from a human donor in good health. Each CDR3 is given with its conserved first and last residue. D genes are given only for firm matches. The size of a clone is reported for some rows only, either as once, few or many, or as a class for expanded clones.

v_gene: TRBV11-3
d_gene: .
j_gene: TRBJ1-1
abundance: .
CDR3aa: CASSPRVDTEAFF
CDR3nt: TGTGCCAGCAGCCCTCGGGTGGACACTGAAGCTTTCTTT

v_gene: TRBV7-9
d_gene: TRBD1
j_gene: TRBJ1-5
abundance: .
CDR3aa: CASSLTGQGLNQPQHF
CDR3nt: TGTGCCAGCAGCCTAACGGGACAGGGGCTTAATCAGCCCCAGCATTTT

v_gene: TRBV6-5
d_gene: .
j_gene: TRBJ2-1
abundance: .
CDR3aa: CASSPNSGKQFF
CDR3nt: TGTGCCAGCAGTCCGAATAGCGGAAAGCAGTTCTTC

v_gene: TRBV4-1
d_gene: TRBD1
j_gene: TRBJ1-2
abundance: .
CDR3aa: CASSHWDRGHPKGYGYTF
CDR3nt: TGCGCCAGCAGCCACTGGGACAGGGGCCATCCTAAGGGTTATGGCTACACCTTC

v_gene: TRBV7-8
d_gene: .
j_gene: TRBJ2-3
abundance: .
CDR3aa: CASSFRGRFTDTQYF
CDR3nt: TGTGCCAGCAGCTTCAGAGGAAGGTTCACAGATACGCAGTATTTT

v_gene: TRBV6-1
d_gene: .
j_gene: TRBJ1-2
abundance: .
CDR3aa: CASSEVGGFYGYTF
CDR3nt: TGTGCCAGCAGTGAAGTCGGCGGATTCTATGGCTACACCTTC

v_gene: TRBV10-2
d_gene: .
j_gene: TRBJ2-1
abundance: .
CDR3aa: CASSGRGLSYNEQFF
CDR3nt: TGCGCCAGCAGTGGTAGGGGACTCTCCTACAATGAGCAGTTCTTC

v_gene: TRBV2
d_gene: .
j_gene: TRBJ1-5
abundance: few
CDR3aa: CASSPNSNQPQHF
CDR3nt: TGTGCCAGCAGTCCTAATAGCAATCAGCCCCAGCATTTT

v_gene: TRBV28
d_gene: TRBD1
j_gene: TRBJ2-3
abundance: .
CDR3aa: CASSGRVTGTGTGLDTDTQYF
CDR3nt: TGTGCCAGCAGTGGGAGGGTTACCGGGACAGGGACCGGGCTGGATACAGATACGCAGTATTTT

v_gene: TRBV5-1
d_gene: .
j_gene: TRBJ1-1
abundance: .
CDR3aa: CASSFNSGTEAFF
CDR3nt: TGCGCCAGCAGCTTCAACAGCGGGACTGAAGCTTTCTTT

v_gene: TRBV7-3
d_gene: TRBD1
j_gene: TRBJ2-3
abundance: .
CDR3aa: CAGQGIGDTQYF
CDR3nt: TGTGCCGGACAGGGAATCGGAGATACGCAGTATTTT

v_gene: TRBV19
d_gene: .
j_gene: TRBJ1-1
abundance: .
CDR3aa: CARGKTGAEPSNTEAFF
CDR3nt: TGTGCCAGGGGAAAAACAGGAGCCGAACCGTCTAACACTGAAGCTTTCTTT

v_gene: TRBV2
d_gene: TRBD1
j_gene: TRBJ1-5
abundance: .
CDR3aa: CASGDQGTGFNQPQHF
CDR3nt: TGTGCCAGCGGTGATCAGGGGACAGGATTCAATCAGCCCCAGCATTTT

v_gene: TRBV7-2
d_gene: .
j_gene: TRBJ1-1
abundance: few
CDR3aa: CASSLVGRLTEAFF
CDR3nt: TGTGCCAGCAGCTTGGTGGGGAGGCTCACTGAAGCTTTCTTT

v_gene: TRBV28
d_gene: .
j_gene: TRBJ2-7
abundance: few
CDR3aa: CASSFSVQGGYEQYF
CDR3nt: TGTGCCAGCAGTTTCTCGGTGCAGGGGGGATACGAGCAGTACTTC

v_gene: TRBV19
d_gene: .
j_gene: TRBJ1-6
abundance: once
CDR3aa: CASSIGGFNSPLHF
CDR3nt: TGTGCCAGTAGTATCGGGGGGTTTAATTCACCCCTCCACTTT

v_gene: TRBV11-2
d_gene: .
j_gene: TRBJ1-5
abundance: .
CDR3aa: CASSLSGEQPQHF
CDR3nt: TGTGCCAGCAGCCTATCCGGGGAGCAGCCCCAGCATTTT

v_gene: TRBV28
d_gene: TRBD1
j_gene: TRBJ2-5
abundance: .
CDR3aa: CASREDPGQEYF
CDR3nt: TGTGCCAGCAGAGAAGACCCGGGACAGGAGTACTTC

v_gene: TRBV7-6
d_gene: .
j_gene: TRBJ2-1
abundance: .
CDR3aa: CASSLVGGVREQFF
CDR3nt: TGTGCCAGCAGCTTAGTAGGGGGGGTGAGAGAGCAGTTCTTC

v_gene: TRBV11-2
d_gene: .
j_gene: TRBJ1-1
abundance: once
CDR3aa: CASSLFYREAEAFF
CDR3nt: TGTGCCAGCAGCTTATTCTACAGGGAAGCTGAAGCTTTCTTT

v_gene: TRBV4-1
d_gene: .
j_gene: TRBJ1-5
abundance: .
CDR3aa: CASSQSVINQPQHF
CDR3nt: TGCGCCAGCAGCCAATCGGTGATCAATCAGCCCCAGCATTTT

v_gene: TRBV7-9
d_gene: TRBD2
j_gene: TRBJ2-3
abundance: .
CDR3aa: CASGQRGLDTQYF
CDR3nt: TGTGCCAGCGGCCAGCGGGGGTTGGATACGCAGTATTTT

v_gene: TRBV5-1
d_gene: .
j_gene: TRBJ1-1
abundance: .
CDR3aa: CASSIAPQGTEAFF
CDR3nt: TGCGCCAGCAGCATCGCGCCTCAGGGCACTGAAGCTTTCTTT

v_gene: TRBV19
d_gene: TRBD1
j_gene: TRBJ2-1
abundance: .
CDR3aa: CASSFRRQGSLTYNEQFF
CDR3nt: TGTGCCAGTAGTTTCCGTAGACAGGGGTCGCTTACCTACAATGAGCAGTTCTTC

v_gene: TRBV7-3
d_gene: .
j_gene: TRBJ2-5
abundance: .
CDR3aa: CASSATREETQYF
CDR3nt: TGTGCCAGCAGCGCCACTAGAGAAGAGACCCAGTACTTC

v_gene: TRBV4-1
d_gene: .
j_gene: TRBJ2-1
abundance: .
CDR3aa: CASSQVGASYNEQFF
CDR3nt: TGCGCCAGCAGCCAAGTGGGGGCATCCTACAATGAGCAGTTCTTC

v_gene: TRBV18
d_gene: .
j_gene: TRBJ1-1
abundance: .
CDR3aa: CASSPGGLGTEAFF
CDR3nt: TGTGCCAGCTCACCGGGGGGGCTTGGCACTGAAGCTTTCTTT

v_gene: TRBV7-6
d_gene: .
j_gene: TRBJ2-2
abundance: .
CDR3aa: CASSRQANTGELFF
CDR3nt: TGTGCCAGCAGTCGACAGGCAAACACCGGGGAGCTGTTTTTT

v_gene: TRBV15
d_gene: .
j_gene: TRBJ2-1
abundance: once
CDR3aa: CATEGRDEPYNEQFF
CDR3nt: TGTGCCACCGAAGGGCGGGATGAACCCTACAATGAGCAGTTCTTC

v_gene: TRBV6-5
d_gene: .
j_gene: TRBJ1-1
abundance: .
CDR3aa: CASSYQGREEAFF
CDR3nt: TGTGCCAGCAGTTATCAGGGGAGGGAGGAAGCTTTCTTT

v_gene: TRBV2
d_gene: TRBD2
j_gene: TRBJ2-7
abundance: .
CDR3aa: CASRGTNSYEQYF
CDR3nt: TGTGCCAGCAGAGGGACTAATTCCTACGAGCAGTACTTC

v_gene: TRBV10-3
d_gene: .
j_gene: TRBJ2-1
abundance: .
CDR3aa: CAISESTATGAEQFF
CDR3nt: TGTGCCATCAGTGAGTCGACAGCTACCGGCGCTGAGCAGTTCTTC

v_gene: TRBV6-5
d_gene: .
j_gene: TRBJ1-1
abundance: .
CDR3aa: CASSYQGWNTEAFF
CDR3nt: TGTGCCAGCAGTTACCAGGGGTGGAACACTGAAGCTTTCTTT